This T cell receptor beta chain was documented in a study of cytomegalovirus exposure and HLA in healthy donors. The PCR employed 60 Vbeta primers together with 13 Jbeta primers. The protocol was immunoSEQ multiplex PCR, while the TCRdb copy is restricted to in-frame clones and leaves out a portion. The sample lists about 150,000 clones; roughly 85% were seen once. The CDR3 spans 12 residues. CDR1 MNHEY and CDR2 SMNVEV come from the germline V gene (reference sequence). With 3 bases removed from V and 4 bases from J, the gap between germline ends came to 7 bases. V usage is TRBV27 and J usage is TRBJ2-7; the D gene is possibly TRBD1 (6 bases). The TCR sequence derives from a woman aged 18-35 years in good health and CMV-seronegative. Sequenced: PBMCs. The CDR3 nucleotides are TGTGCCAGCAGTTTTACAGGGTACGAGCAGTACTTC. Protein product: CASSFTGYEQYF.